Listed here are 11 T cell receptor beta chains from one sample, sequenced in a study of regulatory T cells in long-lasting Graves disease. Relying on iRepertoire HTBI primers and Arm-PCR of CDR3 regions, the team built TCR beta libraries. In TCRdb, the multiplex PCR reads were re-called with MiXCR into one record per CDR3 protein. This sample carries 300,000 to 350,000 distinct CDR3 sequences, about 19% of them seen once, and the ten largest clones take 25% to 35%. Time point denoted: persistent/refractory GD, antithyroid drugs over 5 years with positive TRAb. Scientists built the TCR library using RNA that was extracted from PBMCs. The material was peripheral blood mononuclear cells (PBMCs), obtained when the disease was refractory, from a patient treated with antithyroid drugs. The receptors derive from a female donor with Graves disease.

This clonotype was seen ten or more times. The chain is built from TRBV28 and TRBJ1-5; D unclear. V lost 7 bases to trimming and J lost 5 bases, with 15 bases between them. Germline loops: CDR1 MDHEN, CDR2 SYDVKM. The CDR3 totals 14 residues. In DNA, the CDR3 is TGTGCCAGCACAGAAGGAGACCTTCATCAGCCCCAGCATTTT. Protein product: CASTEGDLHQPQHF.

In this sample, this clonotype turned up a few times. The CDR3: CASSLGGQGYEQYF. CDR3 in DNA: TGTGCCAGCAGTTTAGGGGGACAGGGTTACGAGCAGTACTTC. The chain links TRBV27 to TRBJ2-7; 9 bases agree with TRBD1. CDR1 is MNHEY and CDR2 is SMNVEV in the germline V gene (reference sequence). The CDR3 totals 14 residues. V lost 2 bases to trimming and J lost 4 bases; unmatched junction nucleotides: 3.

This clonotype was seen repeatedly, ten times or more. The chain combines TRBV7-9 with TRBJ2-7, with 11 positions matching TRBD2. V lost 4 bases, J lost 3 bases, and 8 bases stayed unmatched. The CDR3 spans 16 residues. The V gene's germline CDR1 is SEHNR and CDR2 FQNEAQ (reference sequence). The CDR3 bases are TGTGCCAGCAGCTCCTCAATAGCGGGAGGGGGCTACGAGCAGTACTTC. Its protein product is CASSSSIAGGGYEQYF.

This clonotype was seen many times. V and J are TRBV7-2 and TRBJ1-1, with 7 bases fitting TRBD1. Germline V gene sequence: CDR1 SGHTA, CDR2 FQGNSA. Losses at the gene ends were 3 bases for V and 5 bases for J; bases not matched to a gene: 3. The CDR3 loop spans 13 amino acids. The CDR3 loop is CASSFDRVTEAFF. CDR3 DNA: TGTGCCAGCAGCTTCGACAGGGTAACTGAAGCTTTCTTT.

This clonotype appeared many times. The J gene is TRBJ2-2, the V gene TRBV28; TRBD2 might be the D (5 bases). CDR3 length equals 14 residues. Germline assignment: CDR1 MDHEN and CDR2 SYDVKM. V was shortened by 5 bases and J by 6 bases, with 13 bases between the two germline ends. DNA of the CDR3: TGTGCCAGCAGTGTTAGCGTTGGAGCCGGGGAGCTGTTTTTT. Translating gives CASSVSVGAGELFF.

The chain links TRBV7-3 to TRBJ2-1; D call uncertain. The V gene lost 2 bases and the J gene lost 8 bases, with 7 bases spanning the gap. CDR3 length: 12 residues. Germline-derived CDR1 and CDR2 are SGHTA and FQGTGA. DNA for the CDR3: TGTGCCAGCAGCTTACTAGGTCATGAGCAGTTCTTC. Its protein product is CASSLLGHEQFF.

This clonotype was counted between two and nine times. This chain uses TRBV28 with TRBJ2-7; TRBD1 is a possible D gene (6 bases). Germline CDR1 is MDHEN and CDR2 is SYDVKM. The CDR3 runs to 13 residues. V lost 4 bases and J lost 11, with 18 bases in between. The CDR3 protein is CASSSEGQYGEYF. In nucleotides, the CDR3 is TGTGCCAGCAGTTCGGAAGGACAGTATGGGGAGTACTTC.

The rearrangement uses TRBV7-2 and TRBJ2-5; D perhaps matches TRBD2 (6 bases). Germline CDR1 is SGHTA and CDR2 is FQGNSA. The length of the CDR3 is 15 residues. V lost 1 base to trimming and J lost 3 bases, with 12 bases between them. CDR3 residues: CASSLERELEETQYF. In nucleotides, the CDR3 is TGTGCCAGCAGCTTAGAACGGGAGCTGGAAGAGACCCAGTACTTC.

This clonotype was counted many times. This sequence joins TRBV2 and TRBJ1-2; TRBD1 matches 10 bases. Trimming at V came to 5 bases and at J to 7 bases, leaving 4 bases not matched to a gene. The length of the CDR3 is 13 residues. Germline V CDR1 and CDR2: SNHLY, FYNNEI. This CDR3 reads CASSRQGALGYTF. CDR3 sequence (DNA): TGTGCCAGCAGTCGACAGGGGGCTCTTGGCTACACCTTC.

Comments on this clonotype: A far larger clone is just one base off, so this is likely a read error. This rearrangement joins TRBV2 to TRBJ1-6; D is unresolved. The DNA matches TRBJ1-1 better at its end, which makes the J call doubtful. The CDR3 extends over 11 amino acids. The germline gives CDR1 SNHLY, CDR2 FYNNEI. CDR3 loop: CASGQMDEAFF. In DNA form, the CDR3 reads TGTGCCAGCGGCCAAATGGATGAAGCTTTCTTT.

Details on this clonotype: A much larger clone differs by one base, so this may be a read error. The CDR3 loop reads CASSELLWATGKLFF. In DNA, the CDR3 is TGTGCCAGCAGTGAATTGTTGTGGGCCACGGGGAAGCTGTTTTTT. The chain carries TRBV6-2 or TRBV6-3 and TRBJ2-2; weak D call: TRBD2 (5 bases). The germline gives CDR1 MNHEY, CDR2 SVGEGT. The CDR3 loop spans 15 amino acids. Trimming cost V 5 bases and J 12 bases, with 22 bases left between them.